This T cell receptor beta chain was sequenced for a study of Tregs in tolerant kidney transplant recipients. Profiled with immunoSEQ multiplex PCR; TCRdb holds only in-frame clones, not every one. The listing records about 6,300 clones. Germline values: CDR1 LGHNA, CDR2 YNFKEQ. The CDR3 totals 17 residues. Germline trimming cut 4 bases from V and 7 bases from J; bases unmatched to any gene: 9. As to this clone: What it binds is not known. Read coverage stops 3 residues before the CDR3 terminus; the germline J gene supplies the remainder.

Study-wide results and limits: Some patients' samples used different primers over time, so nucleotide sequences weren't comparable. Findings come from small patient numbers and require larger validation. Antigen-driven expansion was suggested because donor-specific Tregs expanded more than all Tregs in tolerant patients.

Related graft donors supplied nonmyeloablative bone marrow transplants, and mixed chimerism was transient. CD4+CD25+CD127- Tregs, CD4+CD25- non-Tregs, CD4 and CD8 cells were sorted. This sequence originates from a human patient who received a combined kidney and bone marrow transplant. Certain T cells may be donor cells from the graft. This sequence joins TRBV4-2 and TRBJ2-1; 14 bases are a match to TRBD2. The material sequenced was CD4+ T cells from blood (PBMCs), taken 6 months after the transplant. CDR3 bases read: TGTGCCAGCAGCCTCCGCCGACTAGCGGGAGGGGGGAATGAG. This gives the protein CASSLRRLAGGGNE. The CDR3 in full is CASSLRRLAGGGNEQFF.